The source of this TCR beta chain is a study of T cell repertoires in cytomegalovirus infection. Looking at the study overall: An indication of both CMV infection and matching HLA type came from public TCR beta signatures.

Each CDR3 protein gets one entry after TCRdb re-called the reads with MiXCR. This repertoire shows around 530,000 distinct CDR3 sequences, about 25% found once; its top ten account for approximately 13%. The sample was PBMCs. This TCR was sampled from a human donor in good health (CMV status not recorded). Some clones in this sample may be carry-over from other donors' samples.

CDR3 in amino acids: CAWSPFSGGTEAFF. The CDR3 DNA sequence: TGTGCCTGGAGTCCCTTTTCTGGAGGGACTGAAGCTTTCTTT. The rearrangement joins TRBV30 to TRBJ1-1, with D uncertain. Germline CDR1 GTSNPN, CDR2 SVGIG (reference sequence). The CDR3 runs 14 residues. Trimming pared 2 bases from V and 5 bases from J, leaving 15 bases between.